This T cell receptor beta chain is from a study of T cell responses to AZD1222 COVID-19 vaccine (dated by TCRdb to the early 2020s). Context from the whole study: AZD1222 recipients with second doses at about 4 weeks or about 12 weeks were pooled, because spike-specific TCR depth and breadth did not differ between schedules. A total of over 230 trial participants underwent TCR sequencing, of whom some 200 had received two doses of AZD1222 and some 25 had received two doses of the MenACWY control vaccine. Trial participants were enrolled by age into 18-55, 56-69 and 70-plus year subgroups, with around 150, 28 and 57 TCR-sequenced participants respectively.

The CDR3 regions of human TCRbeta chains were analyzed by immunosequencing. From the authors' description of their analysis: TCRs in the repertoires were compared against a reference library of SARS-CoV-2-specific TCRs that had been generated with the MIRA antigen-specificity platform. Breadth was defined as the fraction of unique TCRs that were SARS-CoV-2-associated. Depth was defined as the fraction of total T cells that were SARS-CoV-2-associated. Using the MIRA data, each spike-specific TCR was assigned both to the spike region to which the TCR was reactive and to a CD4 or CD8 class. Log10-transformed breadth and depth values were compared by one-way ANOVA with Sidak's multiple comparisons tests. TCRdb stores this immuneACCESS table with in-frame sequences only. Part of the clones is absent; in the studies checked, under half of the shortfall reflects unresolved V genes, and no reason is known for the rest. The V and J calls and clone size were taken over from that table, and D and trimming were inferred from the DNA. The sample data list 80,000 to 100,000 clones, and approximately 91% of these were observed just once. The leading ten clones occupy roughly 5.2% of the sample.

Reading the label with the study, this specimen's time point is: baseline before first vaccination. Samples from vaccinated people were obtained from the UK trials COV001 and COV002, which included a single-blind randomized controlled phase 2/3 trial of AZD1222 (ChAdOx1 nCoV-19) in healthy adults. Trial participant PBMC samples were collected at day 0 and day 28 after the second dose for TCRbeta chain sequencing. General study outcomes and caveats: Nearly half of unique spike-specific TCRs reportedly recognized epitopes outside regions mutated in the B.1.351 and B.1.1.7 variants. Vaccine-associated CD4 TCRs spanned the whole spike protein, with dominant responses in regions 160-218 and 743-854. Conclusions about previously exposed vaccinees were limited because only six AZD1222 recipients were SARS-CoV-2 seropositive at baseline. After two AZD1222 doses, both the breadth and the depth of spike-specific TCRs were significantly higher than at day 0 and than in MenACWY recipients. Participants were mostly white British, with more females than males. The authors suggested clonal diversity may have been underestimated. No day 14 peak-response samples were available, so repertoires were characterized only after the peak T cell response. The 56-69-year group was small, and its depth increase did not reach significance, likely because of low power.

The junction carries 18 bases between V and J, which are trimmed by 2 bases and 7 bases respectively. CDR1 and CDR2 are read off the germline V gene as MNHNS and SASEGT. The CDR3 goes from the cysteine to the phenylalanine over 15 residues. CDR3 DNA only is kept here, 45 bases in frame from base 1. On this clone: The antigen this receptor binds is unknown. The sample holds no much larger clone one base away, and base qualities are not on file.

This receptor was identified in an adult in good health. The sequenced sample was peripheral blood, obtained on day 0 of AZD1222 vaccination. The rearranged chain carries TRBV6-1 and TRBJ2-7, and TRBD2 may be the D gene, going by 5 matching bases. The CDR3 has the sequence CASSENEGAPGEQYF. The DNA sequence is as follows: TGTGCCAGCAGTGAAAATGAGGGCGCCCCCGGAGAGCAGTACTTC.